Sequencing of this T cell receptor (beta chain) was carried out in a study of control samples from healthy donors and cancer patients. The CDR3 length is 14 residues. Per the germline V gene, CDR1 is MNHEY and CDR2 is SVGAGI. Trimming shortened V by 0 bases and J by 4 bases, and 9 bases separated the two germline ends. The data were produced by immunoSEQ multiplex PCR, yet TCRdb's version contains in-frame clones alone and is incomplete. The sample contains about 30,000 clones, around 91% of which appear only once. This TCR derives from a middle-aged man with lung cancer. This chain uses TRBV6-5 with TRBJ1-2, with D possibly TRBD1 on 5 matching bases. The specimen sequenced was PBMCs. The CDR3 here is CASSYSGVSYGYTF. CDR3 bases: TGTGCCAGCAGTTACTCAGGGGTTTCCTATGGCTACACCTTC.